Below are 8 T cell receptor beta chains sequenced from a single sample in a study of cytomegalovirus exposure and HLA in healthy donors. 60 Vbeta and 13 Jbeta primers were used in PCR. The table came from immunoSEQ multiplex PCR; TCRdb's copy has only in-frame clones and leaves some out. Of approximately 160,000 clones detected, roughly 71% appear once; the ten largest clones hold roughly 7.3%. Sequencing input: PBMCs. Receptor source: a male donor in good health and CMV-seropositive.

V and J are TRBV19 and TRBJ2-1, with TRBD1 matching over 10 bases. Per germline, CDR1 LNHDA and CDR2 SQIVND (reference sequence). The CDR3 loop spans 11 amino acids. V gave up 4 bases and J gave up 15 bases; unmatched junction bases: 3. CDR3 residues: CASSTGQGRFF. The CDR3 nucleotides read TGTGCCAGTAGTACGGGACAGGGGAGGTTCTTC.

CDR3 in amino acids: CASSIGVSGYTF. In nucleotides, the CDR3 is TGTGCCAGCAGCATAGGGGTTAGCGGCTACACCTTC. The rearrangement links TRBV2 to TRBJ1-2; D might be TRBD1 (5 bases). CDR1 is SNHLY and CDR2 is FYNNEI in the germline V gene. With 6 bases removed from V and 8 bases from J, the gap between germline ends came to 13 bases. The length of the CDR3 is 12 residues.

The CDR3 sequence is CASSLHSEAFF. The DNA of the CDR3 is TGTGCCAGCAGTTTACACTCCGAAGCTTTCTTT. The J gene is TRBJ1-1, the V gene TRBV28; no firm D call. The CDR3 totals 11 residues. V was trimmed by 2 bases and J by 8 bases, leaving 6 bases between them. Germline lookup yields CDR1 MDHEN and CDR2 SYDVKM.

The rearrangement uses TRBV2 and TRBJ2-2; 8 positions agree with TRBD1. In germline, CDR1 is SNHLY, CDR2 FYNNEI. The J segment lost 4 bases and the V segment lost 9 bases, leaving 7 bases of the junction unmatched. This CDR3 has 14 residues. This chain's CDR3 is CARTGTGTTGELFF. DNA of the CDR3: TGTGCCAGAACCGGGACAGGTACCACCGGGGAGCTGTTTTTT. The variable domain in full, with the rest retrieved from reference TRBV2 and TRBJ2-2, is EPEVTQTPSHQVTQMGQEVILRCVPISNHLYFYWYRQILGQKVEFLVSFYNNEISEKSEIFDDQFSVERPDGSNFTLKIRSTKLEDSAMYFCARTGTGTTGELFFGEGSRLTVL.

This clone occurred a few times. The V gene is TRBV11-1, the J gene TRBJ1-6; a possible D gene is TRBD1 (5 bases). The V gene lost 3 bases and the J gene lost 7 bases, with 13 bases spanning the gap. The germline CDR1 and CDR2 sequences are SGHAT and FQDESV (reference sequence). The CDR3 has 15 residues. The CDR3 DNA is TGTGCCAGCAGCTTTAGGGGCGCGGGAAATTCACCCCTCCACTTT. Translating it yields CASSFRGAGNSPLHF.

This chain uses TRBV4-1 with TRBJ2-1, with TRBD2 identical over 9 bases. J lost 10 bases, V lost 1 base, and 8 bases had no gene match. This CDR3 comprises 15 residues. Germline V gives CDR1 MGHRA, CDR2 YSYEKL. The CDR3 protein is CASSQASGGPGEQFF. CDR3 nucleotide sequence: TGCGCCAGCAGCCAAGCAAGCGGGGGGCCTGGCGAGCAGTTCTTC.

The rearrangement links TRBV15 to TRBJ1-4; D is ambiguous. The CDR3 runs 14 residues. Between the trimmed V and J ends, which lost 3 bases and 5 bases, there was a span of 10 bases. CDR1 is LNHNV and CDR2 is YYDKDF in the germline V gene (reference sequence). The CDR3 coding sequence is TGTGCCACCAGCAGGTCAAATAGCAATGAAAAACTGTTTTTT. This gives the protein CATSRSNSNEKLFF.

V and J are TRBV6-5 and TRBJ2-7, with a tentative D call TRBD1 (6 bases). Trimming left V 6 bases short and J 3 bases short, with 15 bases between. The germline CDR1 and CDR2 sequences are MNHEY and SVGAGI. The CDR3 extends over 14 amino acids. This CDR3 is CASRQPDSHYEQYF. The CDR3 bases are TGTGCCAGCAGACAGCCGGACAGTCACTACGAGCAGTACTTC.